This TCR beta chain is drawn from a study of control samples from healthy donors and cancer patients. Assay used: immunoSEQ multiplex PCR; TCRdb lists only in-frame clones, some missing. Altogether roughly 400,000 clones are present, approximately 90% being singletons, with the ten largest covering about 6.3%. CDR3 length: 15 residues. V dropped 4 bases and J dropped 0 bases, with 11 bases sitting between them. The germline CDR1 and CDR2 sequences are SGHDT and YYEEEE. The sequenced sample consisted of PBMCs. This chain links TRBV5-6 with TRBJ1-5, with D maybe TRBD1 (5 bases). The sequence derives from a man aged 35 to 55 with head and neck cancer. The CDR3 coding sequence is TGTGCCAGCAGCCTCGGGGGGAATAGCAATCAGCCCCAGCATTTT. It specifies CASSLGGNSNQPQHF.